This TCR beta chain is from a study of siplizumab effects on memory and regulatory T cells. The assay was immunoSEQ multiplex PCR, and TCRdb's table has in-frame clones only and misses some. There are 9,000 to 13,000 clones in the sample; around 40% occur only once, and around 10% lies in the top ten. This clone was observed a few times. No antigen is known for it. Coculturing was carried out on the mixed lymphocyte reaction cells. It lasted 6 to 7 days and was done at 37°C. This receptor was obtained from a human donor in good health; the cells came from an allogeneic mixed lymphocyte reaction. The sequenced sample was CFSE-low (dividing) CD8+ T cells sorted from an allogeneic mixed lymphocyte reaction.

CDR3 bases: TGTGCCAGCAGCTCGCGGGACTTAGACTACAATGAGCAGTTCTTC. Its translation: CASSSRDLDYNEQFF. V is TRBV4-2 and J is TRBJ2-1; maybe TRBD2 (6 bases). This CDR3 contains 15 residues. Germline assignment: CDR1 LGHNA and CDR2 YNFKEQ. V lost 5 bases, J lost 3 bases, and 14 bases lay in between.